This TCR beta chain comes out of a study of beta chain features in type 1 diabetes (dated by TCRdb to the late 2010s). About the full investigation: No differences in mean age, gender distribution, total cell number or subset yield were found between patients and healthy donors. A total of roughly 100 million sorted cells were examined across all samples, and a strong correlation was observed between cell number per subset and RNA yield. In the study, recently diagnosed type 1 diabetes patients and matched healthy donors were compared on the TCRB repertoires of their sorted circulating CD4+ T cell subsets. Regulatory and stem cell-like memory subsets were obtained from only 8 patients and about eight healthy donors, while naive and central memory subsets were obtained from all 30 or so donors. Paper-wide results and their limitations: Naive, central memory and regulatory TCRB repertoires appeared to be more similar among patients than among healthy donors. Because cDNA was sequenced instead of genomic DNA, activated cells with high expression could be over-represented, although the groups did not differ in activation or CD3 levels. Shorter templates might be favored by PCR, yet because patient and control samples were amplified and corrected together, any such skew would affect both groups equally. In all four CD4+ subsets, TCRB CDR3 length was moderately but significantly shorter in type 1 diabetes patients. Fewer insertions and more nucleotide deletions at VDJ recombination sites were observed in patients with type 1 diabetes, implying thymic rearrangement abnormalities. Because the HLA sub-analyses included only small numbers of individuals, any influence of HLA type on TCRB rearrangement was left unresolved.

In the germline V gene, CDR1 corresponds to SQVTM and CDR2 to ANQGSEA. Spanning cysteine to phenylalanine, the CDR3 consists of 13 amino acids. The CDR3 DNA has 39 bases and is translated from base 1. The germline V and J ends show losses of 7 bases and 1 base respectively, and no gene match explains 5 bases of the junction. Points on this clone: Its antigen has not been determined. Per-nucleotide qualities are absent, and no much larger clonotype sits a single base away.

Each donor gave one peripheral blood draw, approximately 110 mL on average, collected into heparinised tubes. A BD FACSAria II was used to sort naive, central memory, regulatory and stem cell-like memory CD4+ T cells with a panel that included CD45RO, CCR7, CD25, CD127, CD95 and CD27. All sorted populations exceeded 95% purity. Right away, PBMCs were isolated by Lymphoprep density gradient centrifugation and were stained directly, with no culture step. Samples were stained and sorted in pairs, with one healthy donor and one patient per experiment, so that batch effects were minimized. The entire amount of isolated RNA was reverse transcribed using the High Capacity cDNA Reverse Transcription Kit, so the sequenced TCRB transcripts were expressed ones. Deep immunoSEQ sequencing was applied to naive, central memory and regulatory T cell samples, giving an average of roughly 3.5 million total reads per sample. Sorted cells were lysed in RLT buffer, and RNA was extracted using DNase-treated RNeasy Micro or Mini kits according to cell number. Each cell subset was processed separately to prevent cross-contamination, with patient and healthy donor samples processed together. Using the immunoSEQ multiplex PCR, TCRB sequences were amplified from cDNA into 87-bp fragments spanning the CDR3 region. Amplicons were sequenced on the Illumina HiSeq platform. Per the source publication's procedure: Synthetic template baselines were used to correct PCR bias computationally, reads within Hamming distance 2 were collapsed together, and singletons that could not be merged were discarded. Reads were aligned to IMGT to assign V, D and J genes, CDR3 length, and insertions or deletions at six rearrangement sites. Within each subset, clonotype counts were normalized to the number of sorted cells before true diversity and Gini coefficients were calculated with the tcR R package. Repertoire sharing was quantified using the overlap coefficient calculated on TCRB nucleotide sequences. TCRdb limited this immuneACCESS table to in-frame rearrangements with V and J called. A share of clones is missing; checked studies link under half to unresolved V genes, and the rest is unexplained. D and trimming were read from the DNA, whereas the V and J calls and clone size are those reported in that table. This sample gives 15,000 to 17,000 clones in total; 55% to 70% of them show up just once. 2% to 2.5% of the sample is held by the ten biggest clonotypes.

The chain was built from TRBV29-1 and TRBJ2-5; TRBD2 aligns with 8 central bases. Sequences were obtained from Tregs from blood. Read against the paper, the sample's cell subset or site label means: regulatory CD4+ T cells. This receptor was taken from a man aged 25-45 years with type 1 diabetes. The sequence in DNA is TGCAGCGCCCAGCGGGGGCCCCAAGAGACCCAGTACTTC. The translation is CSAQRGPQETQYF.